These T cell receptor beta chains were read from a single sample in a study of tumor-infiltrating lymphocytes in oesophageal squamous cell carcinoma. TCRdb called the PCR reads again in MiXCR, with one record for every CDR3 protein. The repertoire consists of some 14,000 distinct CDR3 sequences, with over 45% occurring once and the leading ten covering around 13%. Sequencing was done on a sample of blood. The receptor source for this set is a male donor with esophageal squamous cell carcinoma. The CDR3 runs from the conserved cysteine through the conserved F or W. Fields, in order: CDR3 length, J gene, D gene, clone size, V gene, CDR3 protein, CDR3 DNA. A D gene is named only where the DNA matches it firmly. A clone size is listed for some rows: how often the clone was seen (once, few, many), or a class if it is expanded.

>14|TRBJ2-7|TRBD2|.|TRBV28
CASRPGLETYEQYF
TGTGCCAGCAGACCGGGACTAGAAACCTACGAGCAGTACTTC
>12|TRBJ1-5|.|.|TRBV10-1
CASPEGFQPQHF
TGCGCCAGCCCCGAGGGGTTTCAGCCCCAGCATTTT
>17|TRBJ2-6|.|.|TRBV28
CASSLGGSASGANVLTF
TGTGCCAGCAGTTTAGGAGGGTCCGCCTCTGGGGCCAACGTCCTGACTTTC
>13|TRBJ2-5|.|.|TRBV7-2
CASSLVSGETQYF
TGTGCCAGCAGCTTAGTATCAGGGGAGACCCAGTACTTC
>12|TRBJ1-1|.|.|TRBV25-1
CASSLLNTEAFF
TGTGCCAGCAGCCTGTTGAACACTGAAGCTTTCTTT
>20|TRBJ2-4|TRBD2|few|TRBV7-2
CASSLVLLAGVKIAKNIQYF
TGTGCCAGCAGCTTAGTTTTGTTAGCGGGGGTAAAAATAGCCAAAAACATTCAGTACTTC
>16|TRBJ2-1|.|.|TRBV7-6
CASSLALGGFYNEQFF
TGTGCCAGCAGCTTAGCGCTGGGTGGATTCTACAATGAGCAGTTCTTC
>15|TRBJ2-7|.|.|TRBV7-3
CASSLTSQGYNEQYF
TGTGCCAGCAGCTTAACGTCTCAAGGCTACAATGAGCAGTACTTC
>16|TRBJ2-7|.|many|TRBV6-1
CASSRRAGTVNHEQYF
TGTGCCAGCAGTAGGAGGGCCGGGACAGTGAACCACGAGCAGTACTTC
>13|TRBJ2-7|.|.|TRBV7-2
CASSFETGDEQYF
TGTGCCAGCAGCTTCGAGACCGGGGACGAGCAGTACTTC
>13|TRBJ2-1|.|.|TRBV6-1
CASSEAFYSQQFF
TGTGCCAGCAGTGAAGCTTTTTACTCTCAGCAGTTCTTC
>15|TRBJ1-6|TRBD1|.|TRBV7-2
CASSLAGTGDTVQYF
TGTGCCAGCAGCTTAGCCGGGACAGGGGACACCGTGCAGTACTTT
>14|TRBJ2-5|TRBD2|.|TRBV7-8
CASRLAGARETQYF
TGTGCCAGCAGGTTAGCGGGCGCTCGGGAGACCCAGTACTTC
>12|TRBJ1-1|.|few|TRBV29-1
CSAEGRAREAFF
TGCAGCGCCGAGGGACGCGCACGTGAAGCTTTCTTT
>14|TRBJ2-1|.|once|TRBV28
CASSVIGSGNEQFF
TGTGCCAGCAGTGTAATAGGGAGCGGGAATGAGCAGTTCTTC
>16|TRBJ2-7|TRBD2|.|TRBV7-2
CASSLGLADPRHEQYF
TGTGCCAGCAGCTTGGGACTAGCGGATCCCCGCCACGAGCAGTACTTC
>13|TRBJ2-3|TRBD2|once|TRBV7-3
CASSSGRGDTQYF
TGTGCCAGCAGCTCAGGGAGGGGAGATACGCAGTATTTT
>13|TRBJ2-1|.|.|TRBV7-3
CASSIRATGEQFF
TGTGCCAGCAGCATTAGGGCGACAGGTGAGCAGTTCTTC